The source of this T cell receptor beta chain is a study of blood T cell repertoires in COVID-19 (dated by TCRdb to the early 2020s). In terms of the full investigation: The collaborator samples originated in the United States, Italy and Spain and spanned the acute and convalescent phases of COVID-19. Nearly every sample came with metadata listing a de-identified subject ID, COVID-19 status, age in years and sex. The prospective study material was composed of cDNA or gDNA derived from T cells, B-cell-depleted T cells, or PBMCs. The samples were drawn from the first 160 participants of the ongoing ImmuneRACE study and from 950 to 1,500 subjects provided by 6 global collaborators. The repertoires were released in a freely available public database meant as a resource for research on the immune response to SARS-CoV-2. The dataset comprised deeply sampled blood TCRbeta repertoires from subjects exposed to, actively infected with, or recovered from COVID-19. Where available, HLA class I and class II types were taken from metadata supplied by the sample provider and were not determined by assay-based typing. Study-wide conclusions, independent of this receptor: How much clinical and demographic metadata was included differed by source and by participant, and the metadata was provided uncurated.

The CDR3, cysteine through phenylalanine, is 15 amino acids long. Solely the CDR3 DNA is kept, with 45 bases framed from the first base. Per the germline V gene, MNHEY is the CDR1 and SVGAGI is the CDR2. V is pruned by 6 bases and J by 5 bases, leaving 10 bases of the junction without a gene match. In regard to this clone: Its binding antigen is unknown. Per-nucleotide qualities are absent, and no much larger clonotype sits a single base away.

Collaborating institutions collected whole blood in K2EDTA tubes following their own protocols. Collaborator samples were shipped for TCRbeta analysis as frozen whole blood, isolated PBMCs, or DNA extracted from either sample type. TCRbeta CDR3 regions were amplified from genomic DNA using the immunoSEQ Assay, a bias-controlled multiplex PCR. Processing in the source paper ran as follows. Nucleated cell counts per sample were estimated from amplification of reference gene primers within the assay. To quantify the absolute abundance of each unique TCRbeta CDR3 rearrangement, sequence reads were collapsed and filtered. For each sample, productive Simpson clonality was calculated as the square root of Simpson's diversity index over productive rearrangements. TCRdb carries this immuneACCESS record with in-frame sequences only. Its versions omit some clonotypes, under half of them owing to an unresolved V gene in the studies checked, with the rest unexplained. That table gives V, J and clone size, and the DNA gave D and trimming. Here the sample has over 85,000 clones; approximately 83% occur a single time. Together, the top ten hold about 2% of the sample.

Sequenced material: peripheral blood. This clonotype originated in a woman in her 70s with acute or convalescent COVID-19. The V and J genes are TRBV6-5 and TRBJ1-5; TRBD1 agrees with 7 junctional bases. The CDR3 region reads CASSRVRGPDQPQHF. The DNA sequence is given as TGTGCCAGCAGCAGGGTAAGGGGGCCCGATCAGCCCCAGCATTTT.